This T cell receptor beta chain was retrieved from a study of blood T cell repertoires in COVID-19. In the study overall: Samples came from the United States, Italy and Spain, spanning acute and convalescent COVID-19. The analysed material was cDNA or gDNA that came from T cells, B-cell-depleted T cells, or PBMCs.

Original analysis: How many nucleated cells were present was estimated from reference gene primer amplification. TCRdb keeps only in-frame clones here, not all; method: immunoSEQ multiplex PCR. That table supplies the V and J calls and clone size; D and trimming were determined from the DNA. The table lists about 59,000 clones, 90% of them singletons, with approximately 15% in the top ten. Germline V gene sequence: CDR1 MDHEN, CDR2 SYDVKM. The CDR3 loop spans 19 amino acids. The V gene end was trimmed by 5 bases and the J gene end by 0 bases; junction bases not matched to a gene: 12. Specimen: peripheral blood. The sequence was collected from a man older than 75 with acute or convalescent COVID-19. This chain uses TRBV28 with TRBJ2-2; 10 bases line up with TRBD2. CDR3 coding DNA: TGTGCCAGCAGTGATGTAGTGCTAGCGGGGGCGACGAACACCGGGGAGCTGTTTTTT. Translating gives CASSDVVLAGATNTGELFF.